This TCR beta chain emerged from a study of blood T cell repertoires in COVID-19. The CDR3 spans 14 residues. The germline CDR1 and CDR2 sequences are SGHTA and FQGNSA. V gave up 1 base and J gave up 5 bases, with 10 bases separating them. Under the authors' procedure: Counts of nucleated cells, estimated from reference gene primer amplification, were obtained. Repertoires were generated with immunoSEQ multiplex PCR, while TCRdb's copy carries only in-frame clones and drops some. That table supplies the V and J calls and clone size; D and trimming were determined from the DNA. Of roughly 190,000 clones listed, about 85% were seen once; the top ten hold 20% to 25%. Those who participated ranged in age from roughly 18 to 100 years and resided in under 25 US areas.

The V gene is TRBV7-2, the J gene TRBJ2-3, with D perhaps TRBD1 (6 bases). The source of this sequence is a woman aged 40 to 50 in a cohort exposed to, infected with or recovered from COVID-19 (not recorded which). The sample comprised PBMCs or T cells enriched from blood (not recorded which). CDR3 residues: CASSLDRELDTQYF. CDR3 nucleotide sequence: TGTGCCAGCAGCTTAGACAGGGAATTAGATACGCAGTATTTT.